These 28 T cell receptor beta chains originate from one sample sequenced in a study of control samples from healthy donors and cancer patients. The method was immunoSEQ multiplex PCR; TCRdb's version includes in-frame clones alone and lacks a portion of them. The table records some 150,000 clones, over 90% of them present only once. Sequences were obtained from blood. These receptors were taken from a man in his forties or fifties in good health.

This clone was found once. The chain joins TRBV5-1 to TRBJ2-2; tentatively, D is TRBD2 (7 bases). The CDR3 loop spans 18 amino acids. V was clipped by 4 bases and J by 6 bases, with 25 bases between them. Germline V gene sequence: CDR1 SGHRS, CDR2 YFSETQ. CDR3 DNA: TGCGCCAGCAGCCCCTTAGGTTCGGGGGGCACTAGGCCCGGGGAGCTGTTTTTT. Its translation is CASSPLGSGGTRPGELFF. The whole variable domain, remainder taken from reference TRBV5-1 and TRBJ2-2, is KAGVTQTPRYLIKTRGQQVTLSCSPISGHRSVSWYQQTPGQGLQFLFEYFSETQRNKGNFPGRFSGRQFSNSRSEMNVSTLELGDSALYLCASSPLGSGGTRPGELFFGEGSRLTVL.

The rearrangement uses TRBV28 and TRBJ2-6; D perhaps matches TRBD1 (5 bases). The CDR3 has 17 residues. Per germline, CDR1 MDHEN and CDR2 SYDVKM. Trimming stripped 3 bases from V and 0 bases from J, with 12 bases between. CDR3 residues: CASSFRARGSGANVLTF. CDR3 coding DNA: TGTGCCAGCAGTTTCCGGGCAAGGGGCTCTGGGGCCAACGTCCTGACTTTC.

The genes are TRBV6-5 and TRBJ1-5, with TRBD1 as a possible D gene (5 bases). Between the trimmed V and J ends, which lost 8 bases and 4 bases, there was a span of 12 bases. CDR3 length: 13 amino acids. CDR1 and CDR2 (germline): MNHEY, SVGAGI. In DNA form, the CDR3 reads TGTGCCAGCCGGCGGGGGGGTAATCAGCCCCAGCATTTT. Encoded protein: CASRRGGNQPQHF.

The chain recombines TRBV29-1 with TRBJ1-1; D is uncertain. Between the trimmed V and J ends, which lost 1 base and 1 base, there was a span of 10 bases. Germline V gene lookup returns CDR1 SQVTM and CDR2 ANQGSEA. This CDR3 comprises 14 residues. The CDR3 is CSVEVGRANTEAFF. The CDR3 region has the DNA TGCAGCGTTGAAGTGGGCCGGGCGAACACTGAAGCTTTCTTT.

The CDR3 region is CASSYLTGTSGEQYF. CDR3 nucleotide sequence: TGTGCCAGCAGTTACCTGACCGGGACTAGTGGCGAGCAGTACTTC. This chain joins TRBV6-2 or TRBV6-3 and TRBJ2-7, with TRBD2 matching 8 bases. This CDR3 is built from 15 residues. Trimming took 2 bases from V and 6 from J; bases not matched to a gene: 9. Germline V gene sequence: CDR1 MNHEY, CDR2 SVGEGT.

This clone was counted a few times. Other DNA sequences in this sample translate to the same CDR3. The chain recombines TRBV30 with TRBJ1-1; TRBD1 might be the D (5 bases). V lost 2 bases to trimming and J lost 1 base, with 8 bases between them. CDR1 GTSNPN and CDR2 SVGIG come from the germline V gene (reference sequence). The CDR3 has 13 amino acids. CDR3 sequence: CAWSSGGNTEAFF. The CDR3 DNA reads TGTGCCTGGAGTTCTGGGGGGAACACTGAAGCTTTCTTT.

This chain uses TRBV28 with TRBJ1-4, with D possibly TRBD1 on 5 matching bases. V dropped 5 bases and J dropped 4 bases, with 14 bases sitting between them. The CDR3 covers 15 residues. CDR1 is MDHEN, CDR2 SYDVKM, per germline. The CDR3 sequence: CASSPTGLDNEKLFF. DNA for the CDR3: TGTGCCAGCAGTCCAACGGGACTAGATAATGAAAAACTGTTTTTT.

The chain links TRBV15 to TRBJ2-3; 7 bases fit TRBD1. The ends lost 4 bases at V and 4 bases at J; junction bases unmatched: 11. Per germline, CDR1 LNHNV and CDR2 YYDKDF (reference sequence). CDR3 length: 16 residues. CDR3 sequence reads: CATSTRLAGGSDTQYF. In DNA form, the CDR3 reads TGTGCCACCAGCACAAGGTTGGCAGGGGGATCAGATACGCAGTATTTT.

The J gene is TRBJ1-2, the V gene TRBV10-2; 8 positions agree with TRBD1. From germline, CDR1 is WSHSY and CDR2 SAAADI. The CDR3 totals 16 residues. Trimming at V came to 6 bases and at J to 7 bases, leaving 16 bases not matched to a gene. Here the CDR3 reads CASSQGQGRSSGGYTF. The CDR3 region has the DNA TGCGCCAGCAGCCAAGGACAGGGCCGGAGCTCCGGTGGCTACACCTTC.

The CDR3 loop is CASRGWTGSSYEQYF. DNA of the CDR3: TGTGCCAGCAGAGGCTGGACAGGGAGCTCCTACGAGCAGTACTTC. The chain is built from TRBV27 and TRBJ2-7, with TRBD1 identical over 8 bases. The V segment lost 6 bases and the J segment 0 bases; nucleotides outside the gene matches: 7. From germline, CDR1 is MNHEY and CDR2 SMNVEV (reference sequence). The CDR3 is 15 amino acids.

This chain joins TRBV6-2 or TRBV6-3 and TRBJ2-1, with 14 bases that match TRBD2. V was pared by 0 bases and J by 0 bases, with 1 base of the junction left unmatched. The CDR3 length is 18 residues. From germline, CDR1 is MNHEY and CDR2 SVGEGT. The CDR3 spells CASSYSGLAGVSYNEQFF. CDR3 nucleotides: TGTGCCAGCAGTTACTCGGGACTAGCGGGGGTCTCCTACAATGAGCAGTTCTTC.

V and J are TRBV10-1 and TRBJ2-1; possible D gene TRBD2, 6 bases. Germline V gene lookup returns CDR1 WNHNN and CDR2 SYGVQD (reference sequence). Trimming cost V 3 bases and J 8 bases, with 11 bases left between them. The CDR3 is 13 residues long. The CDR3 here is CASSDTSSDEQFF. The DNA of the CDR3 is TGCGCCAGCAGTGATACTAGCTCCGATGAGCAGTTCTTC.

This chain joins TRBV19 and TRBJ2-4; D is possibly TRBD2 (5 bases). Germline V CDR1 and CDR2: LNHDA, SQIVND (reference sequence). V was pared by 4 bases and J by 1 base, with 17 bases between. The CDR3 contains 17 residues. CDR3: CASSTRSSSLAKNIQYF. CDR3 in DNA: TGTGCCAGTAGTACCCGATCGTCTAGCCTGGCCAAAAACATTCAGTACTTC.

This chain joins TRBV28 and TRBJ2-3; tentatively, D is TRBD1 (6 bases). Germline CDR1 MDHEN, CDR2 SYDVKM. Trimming cost V 6 bases and J 0 bases, with 13 bases left between them. The CDR3 is 15 residues long. The CDR3 sequence is CASSRDKISTDTQYF. The DNA for the CDR3 is TGTGCCAGCAGCCGGGACAAGATCAGCACAGATACGCAGTATTTT.

CDR3 in DNA: TGTGCCAGCTCACCAGTCCAGGATATTTCGTCCCCTGAAGCTTTCTTT. Protein sequence: CASSPVQDISSPEAFF. The chain carries TRBV18 and TRBJ1-1; D is uncertain. Trimming took off 2 bases at V and 6 bases at J, with 19 bases between the two ends. The CDR3 spans 16 residues. Germline V gene sequence: CDR1 KGHSH, CDR2 LQKENI.

The rearrangement uses TRBV7-2 and TRBJ2-3; the match to TRBD2 covers 11 bases. Looked up from germline, CDR1 is SGHTA and CDR2 is FQGNSA. The CDR3 consists of 15 residues. The J segment lost 6 bases and the V segment lost 6 bases, leaving 8 bases of the junction unmatched. CDR3 protein: CASSRTSGLEDTQYF. CDR3 coding DNA: TGTGCCAGCAGTCGGACTAGCGGGTTAGAGGATACGCAGTATTTT.

The chain has TRBV7-3 and TRBJ1-1; 9 nucleotides align to TRBD1. The junction had 3 bases not matched to a gene; V was cut back by 0 bases and J by 4 bases. The CDR3 has 15 residues. CDR1 SGHTA and CDR2 FQGTGA come from the germline V gene. In nucleotides, the CDR3 is TGTGCCAGCAGCTTAACAGGGACAGGGACCACTGAAGCTTTCTTT. Residues: CASSLTGTGTTEAFF.

The chain carries TRBV9 and TRBJ1-2; 10 positions agree with TRBD1. CDR1 and CDR2 (germline): SGDLS, YYNGEE. The CDR3 runs to 14 residues. The trim removed 4 bases at V and 4 bases at J, leaving 4 bases unmatched. The CDR3 loop reads CASSRDRGLYGYTF. The CDR3 nucleotides are TGTGCCAGCAGCCGAGACAGGGGGCTCTATGGCTACACCTTC.

The chain joins TRBV4-1 to TRBJ2-2; 7 bases are shared with TRBD1. The CDR3 consists of 19 residues. V lost 1 base and J lost 1; bases outside the gene matches: 12. The germline CDR1 and CDR2 sequences are MGHRA and YSYEKL. DNA of the CDR3: TGCGCCAGCAGCCAAGTGAGATGGTCGGCAGGGGGGAACACCGGGGAGCTGTTTTTT. This translates into CASSQVRWSAGGNTGELFF.

This clone was recorded at least ten times. The chain joins TRBV10-2 to TRBJ1-6; D uncertain. The CDR3 contains 15 residues. V lost 0 bases to trimming and J lost 5 bases, with 8 bases between them. The V gene's germline CDR1 is WSHSY and CDR2 SAAADI. In DNA form, the CDR3 reads TGCGCCAGCAGTGAGTCGGCCAGTGATAATTCACCCCTCCACTTT. As protein: CASSESASDNSPLHF.

Note on this clone: This specimen includes other DNA sequences encoding the same CDR3. V gene TRBV19 combines with J gene TRBJ1-5; TRBD1 matches 11 bases. The CDR3 contains 17 residues. Germline values: CDR1 LNHDA, CDR2 SQIVND (reference sequence). The V and J ends lost 5 bases and 6 bases, in that order; junction bases with no gene match: 12. The CDR3 region is CASSLQGDRGKGQPQHF. The CDR3 bases are TGTGCCAGTAGTCTACAAGGGGACAGGGGGAAAGGTCAGCCCCAGCATTTT.

The chain carries TRBV9 and TRBJ1-2, with 8 bases that match TRBD1. J was trimmed by 4 bases and V by 4 bases; bases with no gene match: 9. This CDR3 contains 15 residues. Germline V lookup: CDR1 SGDLS, CDR2 YYNGEE. For the CDR3, the DNA is TGTGCCAGCAGCCCACGGACAGGGCTCGGCTATGGCTACACCTTC. Encoded protein: CASSPRTGLGYGYTF.

The J gene is TRBJ2-1, the V gene TRBV5-6, with D hard to call. The V gene lost 1 base and the J gene lost 9 bases, with 8 bases spanning the gap. The V gene's germline CDR1 is SGHDT and CDR2 YYEEEE. There are 12 residues in the CDR3. The CDR3 DNA sequence: TGTGCCAGCAGCTTGAGTATGAGTGAGCAGTTCTTC. Residues: CASSLSMSEQFF.

The chain uses TRBV9 and TRBJ1-3; 8 nucleotides align to TRBD1. Germline CDR1 and CDR2: SGDLS and YYNGEE. Unmatched junction bases numbered 5, after V lost 2 bases and J lost 4 bases. CDR3 length equals 15 residues. For the CDR3, the DNA is TGTGCCAGCAGCGTCCAGGGGGCCCTCGGAAACACCATATATTTT. This codes for CASSVQGALGNTIYF.

The rearrangement joins TRBV7-9 to TRBJ1-5; no clear D. Germline V gene sequence: CDR1 SEHNR, CDR2 FQNEAQ (reference sequence). Trimming cost V 0 bases and J 3 bases, with 15 bases left between them. CDR3 length: 17 residues. In DNA form, the CDR3 reads TGTGCCAGCAGCTTAGCTCTGACCAGTGGATACAATCAGCCCCAGCATTTT. Protein product: CASSLALTSGYNQPQHF.

This clone was detected ten times or more. Different DNA sequences within this sample yield the same CDR3. The rearrangement joins TRBV5-1 to TRBJ1-3; D call uncertain. Germline V gene data show CDR1 as SGHRS and CDR2 as YFSETQ. V lost 0 bases, J lost 0 bases, and 4 bases lay in between. CDR3 length: 14 amino acids. The CDR3 sequence: CASSLDYSGNTIYF. In DNA form, the CDR3 reads TGCGCCAGCAGCTTGGACTACTCTGGAAACACCATATATTTT.

The chain employs TRBV5-8 and TRBJ2-3; maybe TRBD1 (7 bases). The CDR3 length is 15 residues. Germline CDR1 is SGHTS and CDR2 is YDEGEE. Deletions cut 6 bases from V and 5 bases from J, with 19 bases between. In DNA, the CDR3 is TGTGCCAGCACCCCCAGGGGGGACCCTCAAGATACGCAGTATTTT. Protein product: CASTPRGDPQDTQYF.

The V gene is TRBV3-1 (or the pseudogene TRBV3-2), the J gene TRBJ2-7, with 9 nucleotides matching TRBD2. V lost 0 bases and J lost 6; bases outside the gene matches: 6. CDR3 length: 15 amino acids. CDR1 and CDR2 (germline): LGHDT, YNNKEL (reference sequence). The CDR3 coding sequence is TGTGCCAGCAGCCAAGATAGTGGCGGGAGGGGCGAGCAGTACTTC. Amino acid sequence: CASSQDSGGRGEQYF.